The T cell receptor beta chain described here comes from a study of regulatory and conventional T cells in RAG deficiency. Whole-study findings and limits: RAG-deficient patients showed markedly lower Shannon entropy and higher Simpson indices than control T-cell subsets.

CDR1 is ENHRY, CDR2 SYGVKD, per germline. The CDR3 is 14 residues long. Trimming took off 4 bases at V and 1 base at J, with 10 bases between the two ends. With regard to this clone: The antigen remains unidentified.

The sorted conventional CD4+ T cells were CD25-low and CD127-high, with genomic DNA sequenced. Sequencing used immunoSEQ multiplex PCR; TCRdb keeps in-frame clones, though not all of them. The table includes 22,000 or so clones, around 94% detected once. These records were also assigned to another study, of regulatory T cells. That publication notes: The PCR used 52 TRBV and 13 TRBJ primers.

This chain links TRBV10-3 with TRBJ1-1, with unresolved D. The sample taken for sequencing was CD4+ T cells sorted from blood. The origin of this receptor is a human donor in good health. CDR3 bases: TGTGCCATCAGTGCGCAGAGCACGAACACTGAAGCTTTCTTT. Translation: CAISAQSTNTEAFF.